The table lists the clone carrying this T cell receptor beta chain with a count of one. The data derive from a study of blood T cell repertoires in COVID-19. Whole-study context: PBMCs, B-cell-depleted T cells, or T cells were the source of the cDNA or gDNA that made up the material.

This table comes from immunoSEQ multiplex PCR, and its TCRdb copy is limited to in-frame clones, with some not included. The sample yields under 300,000 clones, approximately 91% seen once. The CDR3 extends over 14 amino acids. Germline V gene sequence: CDR1 MNHEY, CDR2 SMNVEV (reference sequence). V dropped 8 bases and J dropped 3 bases, with 17 bases sitting between them. The receptor was isolated from a middle-aged woman who had recovered from COVID-19. This rearrangement joins TRBV27 to TRBJ2-7; no reliable D call. The sequenced material came from peripheral blood. This CDR3 is CASGPYGSLYEQYF. CDR3 bases: TGTGCCAGCGGGCCCTACGGTTCTCTCTACGAGCAGTACTTC.